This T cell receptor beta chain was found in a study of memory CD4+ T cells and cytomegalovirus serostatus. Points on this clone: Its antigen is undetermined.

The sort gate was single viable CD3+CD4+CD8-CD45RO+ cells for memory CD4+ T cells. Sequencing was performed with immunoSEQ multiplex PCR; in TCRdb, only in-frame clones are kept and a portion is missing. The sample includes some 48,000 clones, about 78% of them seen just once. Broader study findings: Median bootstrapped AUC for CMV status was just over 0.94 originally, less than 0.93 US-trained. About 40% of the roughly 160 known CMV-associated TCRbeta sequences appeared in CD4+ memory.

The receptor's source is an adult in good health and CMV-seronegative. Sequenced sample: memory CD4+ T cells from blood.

In DNA form, the CDR3 reads TGTGCCAGCATCCGGGGCTGGGGCACTGAAGCTTTCTTT. Its translation: CASIRGWGTEAFF. This chain links TRBV28 with TRBJ1-1; D perhaps matches TRBD1 (5 bases). CDR1 MDHEN and CDR2 SYDVKM come from the germline V gene. V lost 7 bases, J lost 4 bases, and 13 bases lay in between. This CDR3 is 13 amino acids long.